The 13 T cell receptor beta chains below were found in one sample sequenced in a study of monozygotic twins with inflammatory bowel disease. TCRdb reprocessed the 5' RACE reads; each CDR3 protein has one entry and no DNA is given. Its clone listing holds about 300,000 distinct CDR3 sequences. The sample taken for sequencing was blood. Receptor source: a human donor with ulcerative colitis or Crohn's disease, or a healthy co-twin of an affected twin (not recorded which).

This chain connects TRBV15 to TRBJ2-7; the D call of TRBD2 rests on TCRdb alone, since no DNA is present to check it. Germline values: CDR1 LNHNV, CDR2 YYDKDF (reference sequence). The CDR3 sequence is 15 residues long. Here the CDR3 reads CATSRPGTTVSEQYF.

CDR3 loop: CASSKGQVTDTQYF. The chain recombines TRBV7-2 with TRBJ2-3; TCRdb's assignment of TRBD1 cannot be checked, as there is no DNA. Germline V gives CDR1 SGHTA, CDR2 FQGNSA. The CDR3 loop spans 14 amino acids.

The chain links TRBV28 to TRBJ2-7; the TCRdb call, TRBD1, lacks DNA for checking. The CDR3 sequence is 12 residues long. Germline V CDR1 and CDR2: MDHEN, SYDVKM. Here the CDR3 reads CASSFGRSEQYF.

The chain links TRBV5-6 to TRBJ1-4. Germline CDR1 is SGHDT and CDR2 is YYEEEE. The CDR3 spans 14 residues. CDR3 in amino acids: CASSPRSTNEKLFF.

The V call is TRBV6-1, the J call TRBJ1-1; TCRdb indicates TRBD1, and absent DNA this call remains unverified. Germline assignment: CDR1 MNHNS and CDR2 SASEGT. This CDR3 has 15 residues. CDR3 loop: CASSPRTAKNTEAFF.

The chain employs TRBV12-3 or TRBV12-4 and TRBJ2-7; TCRdb gives TRBD1 as the D gene, but with no DNA this cannot be confirmed. The CDR3 is 17 amino acids. This CDR3 is CASSRYSGTGGAYEQYF.

This sequence joins TRBV20-1 and TRBJ1-5; the TCRdb call, TRBD1, lacks DNA for checking. Germline V lookup: CDR1 DFQATT, CDR2 SNEGSKA (reference sequence). The CDR3 consists of 18 residues. CDR3 sequence reads: CSATGQGFPGGSNQPQHF.

This chain uses TRBV4-3 with TRBJ2-5; TCRdb indicates TRBD1, and absent DNA this call remains unverified. Germline lookup yields CDR1 LGHNA and CDR2 YSLEER. This CDR3 comprises 15 residues. CDR3 amino acids: CASSHQGTGQETQYF.

This chain uses TRBV19 with TRBJ1-5. The CDR3 sequence is 12 residues long. The germline V gene has CDR1 LNHDA and CDR2 SQIVND (reference sequence). The CDR3 reads CASRKGGQPQHF.

The V call is TRBV3-1, the J call TRBJ1-1; TCRdb's D call, TRBD1, is unchecked because there is no DNA. Germline CDR1 is LGHDT and CDR2 is YNNKEL (reference sequence). The CDR3 runs to 17 residues. The CDR3 loop reads CASSPLDARLRSPEAFF.

The CDR3 sequence: CASSQEGWGSSYEQYF. The genes are TRBV4-3 and TRBJ2-7. Germline V lookup: CDR1 LGHNA, CDR2 YSLEER. The CDR3 is 16 amino acids.

V gene TRBV6-5 combines with J gene TRBJ2-7; TCRdb designates TRBD1, a call that cannot be tested without DNA. Germline V gene sequence: CDR1 MNHEY, CDR2 SVGAGI. This CDR3 is built from 11 residues. The chain's CDR3 is CASRERGEQYF.

This rearrangement joins TRBV2 to TRBJ2-1; no DNA is available, so the TRBD2 call from TCRdb remains unchecked. Germline CDR1 SNHLY, CDR2 FYNNEI. The CDR3 is 13 amino acids. CDR3 in amino acids: CASSLADSNEQFF.